The next 23 T cell receptor beta chains were all read from a single sample in a study of human T cells and chemical hapten exposure. MiXCR, run by TCRdb on the RACE reads, gives a single entry per CDR3 protein. The top ten clones hold roughly 15% of a sample with roughly 50,000 distinct CDR3 sequences, 9.9% of them seen once. Stated time point: patch test 3, about 24 weeks after DPC sensitization. The treatment here: therapeutic diphenylcyclopropenone sensitization with weekly scalp DPC. The input for sequencing was whole blood, taken in connection with sensitization to the hapten diphenylcyclopropenone (DPC). The receptors were gathered from a middle-aged woman with alopecia areata. Some clones in this sample may be carry-over from other donors' samples.

The sample holds a few counts of this clonotype. The chain links TRBV4-1 to TRBJ2-2, with D perhaps matching TRBD1 (5 bases). The CDR3 extends over 17 amino acids. Germline CDR1 is MGHRA and CDR2 is YSYEKL. V was cut by 0 bases and J by 2 bases, with 13 bases left in between. CDR3 in amino acids: CASSQEGAGFNTGELFF. CDR3 coding DNA: TGCGCCAGCAGCCAAGAGGGCGCAGGGTTTAACACCGGGGAGCTGTTTTTT.

There are a few counts of this clonotype. The chain employs TRBV7-9 and TRBJ2-5, with 7 bases identical to TRBD1. CDR1 is SEHNR and CDR2 is FQNEAQ in the germline V gene (reference sequence). The CDR3 runs 13 residues. Germline trimming cut 7 bases from V and 4 bases from J; bases unmatched to any gene: 6. CDR3 loop: CASIQQGTETQYF. DNA for the CDR3: TGTGCCAGCATCCAACAGGGGACAGAGACCCAGTACTTC.

This clonotype was observed a few times. This chain joins TRBV20-1 and TRBJ2-1; 12 nucleotides line up with TRBD2. The CDR3 is made up of 15 amino acids. Germline lookup yields CDR1 DFQATT and CDR2 SNEGSKA (reference sequence). The J segment lost 3 bases and the V segment lost 5 bases, leaving 5 bases of the junction unmatched. Here the CDR3 reads CSAAPLAGGYNEQFF. The CDR3 coding sequence is TGCAGTGCTGCACCACTAGCGGGGGGCTACAATGAGCAGTTCTTC.

This clonotype was counted a few times. The gene calls are TRBV5-1 and TRBJ1-1; maybe TRBD1 (5 bases). V shed 0 bases and J shed 11 bases, with 14 bases lying between them. The CDR3 consists of 13 residues. CDR1 and CDR2 (germline): SGHRS, YFSETQ. The CDR3 coding sequence is TGCGCCAGCAGCTTGGGACTGGGGCGAGAGGCTTTCTTT. Encoded protein: CASSLGLGREAFF.

This clonotype was seen many times. The chain joins TRBV4-1 to TRBJ2-7; D possibly corresponds to TRBD1 (5 bases). The CDR3 extends over 17 amino acids. Germline CDR1 reads MGHRA; CDR2 reads YSYEKL. Between the trimmed V and J ends, which lost 1 base and 4 bases, there was a span of 20 bases. The CDR3 is CASSQVIQGQRPYEQYF. The CDR3 DNA reads as TGCGCCAGCAGCCAAGTTATCCAGGGTCAGAGGCCTTACGAGCAGTACTTC.

The J gene is TRBJ1-1, the V gene TRBV21-1; the table's D call of TRBD1 was not tested on the DNA. TRBV21-1 is described as a pseudogene. The length of the CDR3 is 13 residues. The CDR3 spells CASSKKGGAEAFF. The CDR3 nucleotides are TGTGCCAGCAGCAAAAAAGGGGGGGCTGAAGCTTTCTTT.

This clonotype was counted many times. The chain is built from TRBV7-6 and TRBJ1-3; tentative D call: TRBD1 (5 bases). The CDR3 is 15 residues long. Germline assignment: CDR1 SGHVS and CDR2 FNYEAQ. The V end lost 5 bases, the J end lost 7 bases, and 18 bases lay between the germline ends. CDR3 nucleotide sequence: TGTGCCAGCAGCCCCCACGGAGGGGAGGGCAACACCATATATTTT. This gives the protein CASSPHGGEGNTIYF.

This clonotype has only a few counts. The gene calls are TRBV9 and TRBJ2-7; 7 nucleotides match TRBD1. There are 14 residues in the CDR3. Germline trimming cut 0 bases from V and 6 bases from J; bases unmatched to any gene: 6. Germline V lookup: CDR1 SGDLS, CDR2 YYNGEE. CDR3 nucleotides: TGTGCCAGCAGCGTAGCCCACACAGGGGTCGAGCAGTACTTC. Translating it yields CASSVAHTGVEQYF.

This clonotype was detected many times. The chain employs TRBV7-2 and TRBJ1-5; unclear D gene. The V gene's germline CDR1 is SGHTA and CDR2 FQGNSA. The V end lost 3 bases, the J end lost 0 bases, and 6 bases lay between the germline ends. The CDR3 is made up of 14 amino acids. Here the CDR3 DNA reads TGTGCCAGCAGCTTGATCCGTAGCAATCAGCCCCAGCATTTT. As protein: CASSLIRSNQPQHF.

This clonotype was seen only a few times. The V and J genes are TRBV7-9 and TRBJ2-1; D not resolved. Trimming took off 5 bases at V and 9 bases at J, with 11 bases between the two ends. The CDR3 runs 12 residues. Germline V gene lookup returns CDR1 SEHNR and CDR2 FQNEAQ (reference sequence). The CDR3 bases are TGTGCCAGCAGCACGCGAGGTTTTGAGCAGTTCTTC. Protein product: CASSTRGFEQFF.

This clonotype was detected ten times or more. The chain is built from TRBV7-2 and TRBJ2-7, with 10 bases that match TRBD2. Trimming cost V 3 bases and J 3 bases; bases outside gene matches: 14. The CDR3 spans 18 residues. The germline CDR1 and CDR2 sequences are SGHTA and FQGNSA. The CDR3: CASSFLSSASGGVYEQYF. CDR3 bases: TGTGCCAGCAGCTTTTTATCTTCGGCTAGCGGGGGTGTCTACGAGCAGTACTTC.

This clonotype was found a few times. V usage is TRBV9 and J usage is TRBJ1-1, with 7 bases aligning to TRBD1. Trimming took 0 bases from V and 0 from J; bases not matched to a gene: 5. This CDR3 region has 16 residues. Per the germline V gene, CDR1 is SGDLS and CDR2 is YYNGEE. The CDR3 bases are TGTGCCAGCAGCGTAGGCCTACAGGGGATGAACACTGAAGCTTTCTTT. Its protein is CASSVGLQGMNTEAFF.

The V call is TRBV5-4, the J call TRBJ1-6; maybe TRBD1 (6 bases). Germline V lookup: CDR1 SGHNT, CDR2 YYREEE (reference sequence). The CDR3 covers 14 residues. Trimming stripped 9 bases from V and 10 bases from J, with 20 bases between. The CDR3 nucleotides read TGTGCCACCGCCCCCAACAGGGCCGTCTCACCCCTCCACTTT. Translated: CATAPNRAVSPLHF.

This clonotype was recorded many times. J is TRBJ2-7 and V is TRBV6-2 or TRBV6-3; the D is unclear. CDR3 length: 13 residues. CDR1 is MNHEY, CDR2 SVGEGT, per germline. Trimming shortened V by 2 bases and J by 5 bases, and 10 bases separated the two germline ends. CDR3 bases: TGTGCCAGCAGTTACCCAGGAAGGAACGAGCAGTACTTC. Its protein is CASSYPGRNEQYF.

This clonotype was counted many times. The chain employs TRBV29-1 and TRBJ2-3, with TRBD1 matching over 9 bases. V lost 0 bases, J lost 4 bases, and 2 bases stayed unmatched. Germline V gene data show CDR1 as SQVTM and CDR2 as ANQGSEA. The CDR3 loop spans 14 amino acids. CDR3: CSVEEGQGPDTQYF. DNA for the CDR3: TGCAGCGTTGAAGAGGGACAGGGCCCAGATACGCAGTATTTT.

The CDR3 sequence: CASSLQTAPHGYTF. The DNA for the CDR3 is TGTGCCAGCAGTTTGCAAACGGCCCCTCATGGCTACACCTTC. The chain combines TRBV27 with TRBJ1-2; D unresolved. V was clipped by 3 bases and J by 6 bases, with 14 bases between them. This CDR3 spans 14 amino acids. Germline V gene data show CDR1 as MNHEY and CDR2 as SMNVEV (reference sequence).

This chain joins TRBV12-5 and TRBJ1-1; maybe TRBD1 (5 bases). V was trimmed by 8 bases and J by 4 bases, leaving 14 bases between them. There are 13 residues in the CDR3. Germline V gene data show CDR1 as LGHNT and CDR2 as FRNRAP. The CDR3 is CASRYTGATEAFF. CDR3 coding DNA: TGTGCTAGTCGGTACACAGGAGCCACTGAAGCTTTCTTT.

This clonotype appeared a single time. The chain uses TRBV12-3 or TRBV12-4 and TRBJ2-5; weak D call: TRBD2 (5 bases). Trimming cost V 3 bases and J 5 bases, with 10 bases left between them. This CDR3 has 13 amino acids. The CDR3 sequence is CASSFIRGETQYF. The CDR3 nucleotides are TGTGCCAGCAGTTTCATTCGAGGGGAGACCCAGTACTTC.

This clonotype was seen ten or more times. The rearrangement uses TRBV11-2 and TRBJ2-5; D gene ambiguous. This CDR3 contains 15 residues. Trimming took 2 bases from V and 0 from J, leaving 10 bases between them. Germline CDR1 reads SGHAT; CDR2 reads FQNNGV. CDR3: CASSLPGRYQETQYF. The CDR3 nucleotides are TGTGCCAGCAGCTTACCTGGGCGGTACCAAGAGACCCAGTACTTC.

In its sample, this clonotype was seen a few times. The chain uses TRBV2 and TRBJ1-4, with D possibly being TRBD1 (5 bases). V was pared by 7 bases and J by 7 bases, with 16 bases between. Germline V lookup: CDR1 SNHLY, CDR2 FYNNEI. The CDR3 runs to 14 residues. For the CDR3, the DNA is TGTGCCAGCAAACCCGGGACTACGACTGAAAAACTGTTTTTT. It translates to CASKPGTTTEKLFF.

Ten or more counts support this clonotype. One end of the junction is discordant with germline, which a read error may explain. This sequence joins TRBV20-1 and TRBJ1-5; maybe TRBD1 (5 bases). The length of the CDR3 is 13 residues. CDR1 is DFQATT and CDR2 is SNEGSKA in the germline V gene (reference sequence). The CDR3 nucleotides are TGCAGTGCAAGAGACAGAAGCAATCAGCCCCAGCATTTT. The encoded protein is CSARDRSNQPQHF.

The CDR3: CASLVAGVQNTGELFF. For the CDR3, the DNA is TGTGCCAGTCTCGTAGCGGGGGTTCAAAACACCGGGGAGCTGTTTTTT. The chain employs TRBV7-2 and TRBJ2-2, with 9 bases aligning to TRBD2. The CDR3 runs to 16 residues. Trimming cost V 9 bases and J 2 bases; bases outside gene matches: 10. CDR1 and CDR2 from the germline V gene are SGHTA and FQGNSA.

This clonotype was picked up many times. The chain recombines TRBV21-1 with TRBJ2-3. TRBV21-1 corresponds to a pseudogene. CDR3 length: 14 amino acids. This chain's CDR3 is CASSNPDGTDTQYF. The CDR3 bases are TGTGCCAGCAGCAATCCTGACGGCACAGATACGCAGTATTTT.